This paragraph covers one TCR beta chain sequence. This record comes from a study of blood T cell repertoires in COVID-19. At the level of the study: In each case, the material was cDNA or gDNA derived from T cells, B-cell-depleted T cells, or PBMCs.

Assay used: immunoSEQ multiplex PCR; TCRdb lists only in-frame clones, some missing. The top ten hold approximately 2.7% of the sample, which has some 150,000 clones, 85% seen once. The CDR3 runs 15 residues. The V segment lost 2 bases and the J segment 10 bases; nucleotides outside the gene matches: 8. The germline CDR1 and CDR2 sequences are SGHTA and FQGNSA. Specimen: peripheral blood. This receptor was taken from a woman aged 35 to 49 with active or convalescent COVID-19. V gene TRBV7-2 combines with J gene TRBJ1-6; 7 bases are shared with TRBD1. CDR3 sequence: CASSLSWTGGSPLHF. CDR3 sequence (DNA): TGTGCCAGCAGCTTATCTTGGACAGGCGGGTCACCCCTCCACTTT. The full variable domain, with the rest looked up from reference TRBV7-2 and TRBJ1-6, is GAGVSQSPSNKVTEKGKDVELRCDPISGHTALYWYRQSLGQGLEFLIYFQGNSAPDKSGLPSDRFSAERTGGSVSTLTIQRTQQEDSAVYLCASSLSWTGGSPLHFGNGTRLTVT.